Listed below are T cell receptor beta chains from one sample, sequenced in a study of blood T cell repertoires in COVID-19. Libraries were prepared by immunoSEQ multiplex PCR; TCRdb keeps only in-frame clonotypes and omits some of them. The sample has roughly 32,000 clones, approximately 86% seen once. The source material was peripheral blood. The receptors stem from a man in his fifties with active or convalescent COVID-19. Each CDR3 is given with its conserved first and last residue. The D gene is left open where the match is weak. Where a row states a size, it is once, few, many or the class of an expanded clone; other rows omit it.

clone_size,d_call,j_call,v_call,cdr3_nt,cdr3_aa
NA,NA,TRBJ2-3,TRBV21-1,TGTGCCAGCAGCGCCGACCACCTGGGACAGCCTAATACGCAGTATTTT,CASSADHLGQPNTQYF
once,NA,TRBJ2-7,TRBV21-1,TGTGCCAGCAGCAAAACACAGGGAAAGGAGAACGAGCAGTACTTC,CASSKTQGKENEQYF
NA,NA,TRBJ2-3,TRBV11-2,TGTGCCAGCAGCTTAGATCTGGCAGGGTTGTTAGATACGCAGTATTTT,CASSLDLAGLLDTQYF
NA,NA,TRBJ1-4,TRBV7-8,TGTGCCAGCAGCTTAGGCGGGGGGCTCGGTGAAAAACTGTTTTTT,CASSLGGGLGEKLFF
NA,TRBD1,TRBJ1-5,TRBV19,TGTGCCAGTAGCCGACAGGGTTCGGGGCCCCAGCATTTT,CASSRQGSGPQHF
NA,TRBD1,TRBJ2-5,TRBV24-1,TGTGCCACCAGTGAGGGACAGACGAAAGAGACCCAGTACTTC,CATSEGQTKETQYF
NA,NA,TRBJ2-6,TRBV29-1,TGCAGCGTTTCGACAGGTATGATGTCTGGGGCCAACGTCCTGACTTTC,CSVSTGMMSGANVLTF
NA,TRBD1,TRBJ1-3,TRBV10-3,TGTGCCATCTCGACCGGGACAGGGCCTGGAAACACCATATATTTT,CAISTGTGPGNTIYF
NA,NA,TRBJ2-6,TRBV4-3,TGCGCCAGCAGCCAAGAGTACCACACTGGGGCCAACGTCCTGACTTTC,CASSQEYHTGANVLTF
NA,NA,TRBJ2-3,TRBV9,TGTGCCAGCAGCGTAGCTACGGACTCGAGAACAGATACGCAGTATTTT,CASSVATDSRTDTQYF
NA,NA,TRBJ1-2,TRBV15,TGTGCCACCAGCAGAGGTGGTCCCAGGGAGGGTGGCTACACCTTC,CATSRGGPREGGYTF